A single sample gave rise to the 29 T cell receptor beta chains below, sequenced in a study of blood T cell repertoires in COVID-19. Only in-frame clones appear in the TCRdb table, and some are missing; sequencing was by immunoSEQ multiplex PCR. The sample holds about 68,000 clones, 65% to 90% seen once. The sequencing sample was made of peripheral blood. These receptors all stem from a man over 45 with acute or convalescent COVID-19.

The chain employs TRBV7-9 and TRBJ1-1; a weak D match, TRBD1 (6 bases). The CDR3 is 14 residues long. Per germline, CDR1 SEHNR and CDR2 FQNEAQ (reference sequence). The germline V and J ends were trimmed by 8 bases and 0 bases, with 13 bases remaining between them. The CDR3 DNA follows: TGTGCCAGCTCCACTGACAGGCTGAACACTGAAGCTTTCTTT. It specifies CASSTDRLNTEAFF.

This rearrangement joins TRBV2 to TRBJ2-1; 8 bases align to TRBD2. The CDR3 covers 14 residues. Unmatched junction bases numbered 2, after V lost 5 bases and J lost 2 bases. Germline CDR1 reads SNHLY; CDR2 reads FYNNEI. The CDR3 loop is CASSSGGTYNEQFF. The DNA of the CDR3 is TGTGCCAGCAGTAGCGGGGGTACCTACAATGAGCAGTTCTTC.

The V call is TRBV9, the J call TRBJ1-2; D might be TRBD1 (5 bases). The CDR3 sequence is 13 residues long. CDR1 is SGDLS, CDR2 YYNGEE, per germline. Trimming removed 2 bases at V and 14 bases at J, with 19 bases between. The CDR3: CASSVQGSLDWTF. CDR3 DNA sequence: TGTGCCAGCAGCGTTCAGGGCTCTCTAGATTGGACCTTC.

The V gene is TRBV5-1, the J gene TRBJ2-2, with a tentative D call TRBD1 (5 bases). The CDR3 extends over 15 amino acids. Trimming removed 4 bases at V and 0 bases at J, with 10 bases between. Germline V gene data show CDR1 as SGHRS and CDR2 as YFSETQ. Here the CDR3 DNA reads TGCGCCAGCAGCCTTAGGGGCACGAACACCGGGGAGCTGTTTTTT. This codes for CASSLRGTNTGELFF.

The chain uses TRBV6-5 and TRBJ2-7; 15 nucleotides line up with TRBD2. The CDR3 loop spans 13 amino acids. J gave up 13 bases and V 8 bases, and 9 bases lay outside the gene matches. The germline V gene encodes CDR1 MNHEY and CDR2 SVGAGI. The CDR3, as DNA: TGTGCCAGCCACGGGACTAGCGGGGGGAGCTTATACTTC. It yields the protein CASHGTSGGSLYF.

The chain recombines TRBV9 with TRBJ2-1; a weak D match, TRBD2 (6 bases). Germline CDR1 and CDR2: SGDLS and YYNGEE. Trimming pared 2 bases from V and 1 base from J, leaving 10 bases between. The CDR3 length is 15 residues. The CDR3 coding sequence is TGTGCCAGCAGCGTCGGAGGAGGGTCCTACAATGAGCAGTTCTTC. Encoded protein: CASSVGGGSYNEQFF.

This sequence joins TRBV2 and TRBJ1-1; tentatively, D is TRBD1 (6 bases). Trimming removed 6 bases from V and 1 base from J, with 9 bases in between. CDR1 and CDR2 from the germline V gene are SNHLY and FYNNEI. There are 13 residues in the CDR3. The CDR3 region is CASRWTENTEAFF. CDR3 nucleotide sequence: TGTGCCAGCAGATGGACAGAGAACACTGAAGCTTTCTTT.

V and J are TRBV3-1 (or the pseudogene TRBV3-2) and TRBJ2-5; 13 positions agree with TRBD2. Germline V gene sequence: CDR1 LGHDT, CDR2 YNNKEL (reference sequence). With V trimmed by 2 bases and J by 0 bases, 0 bases remained unmatched. The CDR3 loop spans 16 amino acids. The CDR3 DNA follows: TGTGCCAGCAGCCAAACTAGCGGGGGGGACCAAGAGACCCAGTACTTC. Its translation: CASSQTSGGDQETQYF.

This clone has at least ten counts. This chain connects TRBV21-1 to TRBJ1-4. TRBV21-1 is deemed a pseudogene. This CDR3 comprises 16 residues. The chain's CDR3 is CASSTSVTSTNEKLFF. CDR3 coding DNA: TGTGCCAGCAGCACTTCGGTCACCTCAACTAATGAAAAACTGTTTTTT.

V is TRBV24-1 and J is TRBJ2-3; maybe TRBD2 (5 bases). CDR3 size: 18 residues. Germline CDR1 KGHDR, CDR2 SFDVKD. The V end was cut by 3 bases, the J end by 4 bases, with 22 bases between. CDR3 residues: CATSDIGSSSVLADTQYF. The CDR3 DNA sequence: TGTGCCACCAGTGATATAGGGAGTTCGAGTGTTCTTGCAGATACGCAGTATTTT.

The genes are TRBV4-1 and TRBJ1-1; 8 nucleotides align to TRBD1. This CDR3 contains 13 residues. J gave up 10 bases and V 0 bases, and 4 bases lay outside the gene matches. CDR1 is MGHRA and CDR2 is YSYEKL in the germline V gene. The CDR3 spells CASSQDQGARAFF. The CDR3 DNA reads TGCGCCAGCAGCCAAGACCAGGGGGCTAGAGCTTTCTTT.

The chain carries TRBV11-1 and TRBJ2-1; 9 nucleotides agree with TRBD2. The CDR3 is made up of 15 amino acids. The germline V gene has CDR1 SGHAT and CDR2 FQDESV (reference sequence). With V trimmed by 5 bases and J by 1 base, 3 bases remained unmatched. CDR3 nucleotide sequence: TGTGCCAGCAGCCCCCTAGCGGGGTCCTACAATGAGCAGTTCTTC. This encodes CASSPLAGSYNEQFF. Supplemented by reference TRBV11-1 and TRBJ2-1, the full variable domain reads EAEVAQSPRYKITEKSQAVAFWCDPISGHATLYWYRQILGQGPELLVQFQDESVVDDSQLPKDRFSAERLKGVDSTLKIQPAELGDSAMYLCASSPLAGSYNEQFFGPGTRLTVL.

Details on this clone: Relative to the germline gene, one junction end is altered; a read error may explain this. The chain joins TRBV14 to TRBJ1-2; D perhaps matches TRBD1 (6 bases). Per germline, CDR1 SGHDN and CDR2 FVKESK. This CDR3 comprises 12 residues. CDR3 sequence: CASAMTGYRYTF. For the CDR3, the DNA is TGTGCCAGCGCTATGACAGGCTATCGCTACACCTTC.

The rearrangement joins TRBV15 to TRBJ2-7; maybe TRBD1 (5 bases). The germline gives CDR1 LNHNV, CDR2 YYDKDF (reference sequence). Trimming pared 2 bases from V and 4 bases from J, leaving 12 bases between. The CDR3 totals 14 residues. Here the CDR3 DNA reads TGTGCCACCAGCAGACAGGGTTTGGTGTACGAGCAGTACGTC. It codes for CATSRQGLVYEQYV.

This chain links TRBV5-6 with TRBJ1-1; 9 bases are shared with TRBD1. After removal of 0 bases from V and 3 bases from J, the junction contained 6 bases not matched to a gene. This CDR3 is 16 amino acids long. Germline lookup yields CDR1 SGHDT and CDR2 YYEEEE. CDR3 amino acids: CASSLVQGAGDTEAFF. CDR3 sequence (DNA): TGTGCCAGCAGCTTGGTACAGGGGGCAGGGGACACTGAAGCTTTCTTT.

The chain recombines TRBV19 with TRBJ2-6; perhaps TRBD1 as D (6 bases). V dropped 3 bases and J dropped 4 bases, with 10 bases sitting between them. Germline V CDR1 and CDR2: LNHDA, SQIVND (reference sequence). The CDR3 loop spans 15 amino acids. CDR3 protein: CASSISGAGANVLTF. CDR3 sequence (DNA): TGTGCCAGTAGTATTTCAGGGGCCGGGGCCAACGTCCTGACTTTC.

The chain employs TRBV11-2 and TRBJ1-3, with 10 positions matching TRBD1. The length of the CDR3 is 15 residues. V was pared by 5 bases and J by 2 bases, with 3 bases of the junction left unmatched. In germline, CDR1 is SGHAT, CDR2 FQNNGV. DNA for the CDR3: TGTGCCAGCAGCCCGGACAGGGGGGCTGGAAACACCATATATTTT. This encodes CASSPDRGAGNTIYF.

The chain employs TRBV10-2 and TRBJ2-5, with D possibly TRBD1 on 5 matching bases. This CDR3 is 13 amino acids long. The V end was cut by 1 base, the J end by 5 bases, with 8 bases between. Germline V lookup: CDR1 WSHSY, CDR2 SAAADI. The CDR3 is CASSEYGAETQYF. The CDR3 DNA sequence: TGCGCCAGCAGTGAGTATGGGGCGGAGACCCAGTACTTC.

The chain carries TRBV6-5 and TRBJ2-5, with D possibly TRBD2 on 6 matching bases. In germline, CDR1 is MNHEY, CDR2 SVGAGI. Deletions cut 8 bases from V and 5 bases from J, with 18 bases between. This CDR3 comprises 14 residues. The CDR3 loop reads CASHRGTYGETQYF. CDR3 nucleotides: TGTGCCAGCCACCGGGGGACCTATGGGGAGACCCAGTACTTC.

This sequence joins TRBV21-1 and TRBJ2-7; the table's D call TRBD1 went unverified against the DNA. TRBV21-1 corresponds to a pseudogene. CDR3 length: 15 residues. The DNA of the CDR3 is TGTGCCAGCAGCAAAGTCCTCAGGGTATGGCGCGAGCAGTACGTC. Translating it yields CASSKVLRVWREQYV.

J is TRBJ2-7 and V is TRBV5-5; 7 bases line up with TRBD1. Germline V gene sequence: CDR1 SGHKS, CDR2 YYEKEE (reference sequence). CDR3 length: 14 residues. Germline trimming cut 4 bases from V and 4 bases from J; bases unmatched to any gene: 8. The CDR3 coding sequence is TGTGCCAGCAGCGTCGGGACAGAGGAGTACGAGCAGTACTTC. This encodes CASSVGTEEYEQYF.

V gene TRBV19 combines with J gene TRBJ2-1; 8 bases match TRBD2. Trimming removed 6 bases from V and 8 bases from J; junction bases left unmatched: 12. This CDR3 is 15 amino acids long. The V gene's germline CDR1 is LNHDA and CDR2 SQIVND (reference sequence). CDR3 protein: CASSLPPTSAHEQFF. In nucleotides, the CDR3 is TGTGCCAGTAGCCTACCCCCGACTAGCGCCCATGAGCAGTTCTTC.

This chain connects TRBV10-1 to TRBJ2-1, with 9 bases matching TRBD2. The CDR3 contains 14 residues. V lost 8 bases and J lost 3; bases outside the gene matches: 5. The V gene's germline CDR1 is WNHNN and CDR2 SYGVQD (reference sequence). Here the CDR3 DNA reads TGCGCCAGCGGCCCTAGCGGGGTCTACAATGAGCAGTTCTTC. Its translation: CASGPSGVYNEQFF.

The chain carries TRBV6-6 and TRBJ2-3, with 8 positions matching TRBD2. J gave up 0 bases and V 6 bases, and 8 bases lay outside the gene matches. This CDR3 has 16 residues. The germline CDR1 and CDR2 sequences are MNHNY and SVGAGI (reference sequence). Written as DNA, the CDR3 is TGTGCCAGCAGCTCCGAAGCGGGGGAAAGCACAGATACGCAGTATTTT. This sequence encodes CASSSEAGESTDTQYF.

This chain links TRBV7-2 with TRBJ2-5; TRBD2 aligns across 7 bases. The CDR3 has 15 residues. Germline V gene lookup returns CDR1 SGHTA and CDR2 FQGNSA. V shed 4 bases and J 7 bases; nucleotides not matched to a gene: 12. The CDR3 DNA sequence: TGTGCCAGCAGCTCCGGACTAGTCACGATGGGGACCCAGTACTTC. It codes for CASSSGLVTMGTQYF.

V is TRBV6-4 and J is TRBJ2-7, with 7 bases that match TRBD1. Germline CDR1 reads MRHNA; CDR2 reads SNTAGT. The CDR3 has 10 residues. CDR3 nucleotides: TGTGCAGACAGGGTTTTGGGGCAGTACGTC. It yields the protein CADRVLGQYV.

This clone showed up just once. The chain recombines TRBV6-1 with TRBJ2-7; D remains ambiguous. Germline values: CDR1 MNHNS, CDR2 SASEGT. V was trimmed by 3 bases and J by 0 bases, leaving 9 bases between them. The CDR3 length is 14 residues. CDR3 sequence: CASSDAAISYEQYF. The CDR3 DNA follows: TGTGCCAGCAGTGATGCGGCGATCTCCTACGAGCAGTACTTC.

This chain joins TRBV6-1 and TRBJ2-7; unclear D gene. The germline CDR1 and CDR2 sequences are MNHNS and SASEGT. V was clipped by 0 bases and J by 6 bases, with 12 bases between them. The CDR3 extends over 14 amino acids. CDR3 DNA: TGTGCCAGCAGTGAAGCGCTTCTAGGTGGCGAGCAGTACTTC. Its protein is CASSEALLGGEQYF.

This clone was observed a handful of times. The V gene is TRBV5-1, the J gene TRBJ1-2; 7 bases match TRBD1. The V segment lost 3 bases and the J segment 2 bases; nucleotides outside the gene matches: 1. This CDR3 has 13 residues. Germline CDR1 reads SGHRS; CDR2 reads YFSETQ. The CDR3 DNA reads TGCGCCAGCAGCTCGACAGGGAACTATGGCTACACCTTC. It translates to CASSSTGNYGYTF.